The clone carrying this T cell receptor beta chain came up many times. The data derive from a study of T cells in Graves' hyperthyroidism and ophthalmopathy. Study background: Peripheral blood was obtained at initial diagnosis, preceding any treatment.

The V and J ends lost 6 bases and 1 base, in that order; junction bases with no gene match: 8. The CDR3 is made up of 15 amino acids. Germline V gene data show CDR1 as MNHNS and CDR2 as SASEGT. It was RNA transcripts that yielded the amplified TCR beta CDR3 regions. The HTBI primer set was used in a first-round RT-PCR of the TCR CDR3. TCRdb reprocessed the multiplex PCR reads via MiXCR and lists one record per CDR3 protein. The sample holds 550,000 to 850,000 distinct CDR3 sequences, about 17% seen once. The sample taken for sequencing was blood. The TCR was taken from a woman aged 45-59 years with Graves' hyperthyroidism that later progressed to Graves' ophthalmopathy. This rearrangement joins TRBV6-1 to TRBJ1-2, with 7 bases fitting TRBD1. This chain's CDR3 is CASRNGNRGNYGYTF. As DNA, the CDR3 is TGTGCCAGCAGGAACGGTAACAGGGGTAACTATGGCTACACCTTC.